The clone carrying this TCR beta chain was found many times. As yet, its antigen is unknown. One end of the junction fails to match germline, which may point to a read error. The CDR3 is 14 residues long. Germline lookup yields CDR1 MNHEY and CDR2 SVGEGT. This entry belongs to a study of regulatory T cells in long-lasting Graves disease. Findings and caveats of the study: Sampling was limited to peripheral blood rather than thyroid tissue.

Sequencing libraries for TCR beta were prepared with iRepertoire HTBI primers and Arm-PCR of CDR3 regions. TCRdb ran MiXCR on the multiplex PCR reads and lists one entry per CDR3 protein. Of fewer than 650,000 distinct CDR3 sequences listed, under 20% were seen once; the top ten hold more than 15%. Time point in this sample: newly diagnosed GD, antithyroid drugs for less than 3 months. Preparation of the TCR library used RNA extracted from PBMCs. The data were also submitted as part of a second study, on T cells in Graves' hyperthyroidism and ophthalmopathy. From that paper: Exclusion followed for patients with uncontrolled infection, other autoimmune disease, pregnancy or lactation.

The chain combines TRBV6-2 or TRBV6-3 with TRBJ1-2; D remains ambiguous. The sample here was peripheral blood mononuclear cells (PBMCs), taken at new diagnosis, from a patient treated with antithyroid drugs. This TCR was recovered from a woman aged 30 to 39 with Graves disease. CDR3 protein: CASSYLGSGDGYTF. The CDR3 DNA is TGTGCCAGCAGCTACTTAGGCAGCGGCGACGGCTACACCTTC.